This T cell receptor beta chain was captured in a study of CD8 T cells in ankylosing spondylitis. Findings and caveats of the study: Reportedly, significant enrichment of disease-linked clones occurred in matched ankylosing spondylitis synovial fluid. Ankylosing spondylitis blood appeared to be characterized by a TCR beta motif of eight highly homologous variants.

From the 5' RACE reads, TCRdb called clonotypes with MiXCR, one entry per CDR3 protein. This sample has over 450,000 distinct CDR3 sequences, with approximately 11% found just once. In regard to this clonotype: The target antigen is unknown.

The specimen was blood, either unsorted or a sorted T cell fraction (not recorded which). This TCR derives from a male donor with ankylosing spondylitis.

Written as DNA, the CDR3 is TGTGCCAGCAGCTTAGTGGGTATGCTAGCGGGGGCCAACAATGAGCAGTTCTTC. Translating gives CASSLVGMLAGANNEQFF. This chain links TRBV11-2 with TRBJ2-1, with TRBD2 identical over 10 bases. The J segment lost 5 bases and the V segment lost 1 base, leaving 11 bases of the junction unmatched. The germline CDR1 and CDR2 sequences are SGHAT and FQNNGV. The CDR3 sequence is 18 residues long. The complete variable domain, with remaining parts taken from reference TRBV11-2 and TRBJ2-1, reads EAGVAQSPRYKIIEKRQSVAFWCNPISGHATLYWYQQILGQGPKLLIQFQNNGVVDDSQLPKDRFSAERLKGVDSTLKIQPAKLEDSAVYLCASSLVGMLAGANNEQFFGPGTRLTVL.